The rows below give T cell receptor beta chains drawn from one sample of a study of long-term antiretroviral therapy in people with HIV. Repertoires were generated with immunoSEQ multiplex PCR, while TCRdb's copy carries only in-frame clones and drops some. The table includes tens of thousands of clones, approximately 80% detected once. Material: unsorted PBMCs, obtained 0.5 years before starting antiretroviral therapy. All receptors derive from a man in his forties with HIV. Both conserved end residues are part of each CDR3. A D gene is named only where the DNA matches it firmly. Size is omitted from some rows. Given values are once, few, many or a class for expanded clones.

j_gene: TRBJ1-2; abundance: -; v_gene: TRBV28; d_gene: -; CDR3nt: TGTGCCAGCAGCGAGGCCAACTATGGCTACACCTTC; CDR3aa: CASSEANYGYTF
j_gene: TRBJ1-6; abundance: -; v_gene: TRBV10-2; d_gene: -; CDR3nt: TGCGCCAGCAGTGAGGATGGAGGCTTTTATGGTTCACCCCTCCACTTT; CDR3aa: CASSEDGGFYGSPLHF
j_gene: TRBJ2-7; abundance: -; v_gene: TRBV5-1; d_gene: TRBD1; CDR3nt: TGCGCCAGCAGCTTGGGAAGGGGGCGCTCCTACGAGCAGTACTTC; CDR3aa: CASSLGRGRSYEQYF
j_gene: TRBJ2-1; abundance: -; v_gene: TRBV13; d_gene: TRBD2; CDR3nt: TGTGCCAGCAGCTGGAAATCGACTAGCAAGGTGGGTGAGCAGTTCTTC; CDR3aa: CASSWKSTSKVGEQFF
j_gene: TRBJ1-5; abundance: -; v_gene: TRBV28; d_gene: TRBD1; CDR3nt: TGTGCCAGCAGTTCGCGGACAGGGTGGCATTTT; CDR3aa: CASSSRTGWHF
j_gene: TRBJ1-2; abundance: -; v_gene: TRBV28; d_gene: -; CDR3nt: TGTGCCAGCAGGGGTATAGCGGGGACCTATGGCTACACCTTC; CDR3aa: CASRGIAGTYGYTF
j_gene: TRBJ1-1; abundance: -; v_gene: TRBV28; d_gene: -; CDR3nt: TGTGCCAGCAGTTTGGCAGGAACTCCGGACACTGAAGCTTTCTTT; CDR3aa: CASSLAGTPDTEAFF
j_gene: TRBJ2-5; abundance: -; v_gene: TRBV30; d_gene: -; CDR3nt: TGTGCCTGGAGTGTACCCGGGGCTAGCCGGGAGACCCAGTACTTC; CDR3aa: CAWSVPGASRETQYF
j_gene: TRBJ1-5; abundance: -; v_gene: TRBV6-5; d_gene: -; CDR3nt: TGTGCCAGCAGTCGACGTAGCAATCAGCCCCAGCATTTT; CDR3aa: CASSRRSNQPQHF
j_gene: TRBJ2-2; abundance: -; v_gene: TRBV6-6; d_gene: TRBD2; CDR3nt: TGTGCCGGGCGACTAGCGGGGTACACCGGGGAGCTGTTTTTT; CDR3aa: CAGRLAGYTGELFF
j_gene: TRBJ1-1; abundance: -; v_gene: TRBV19; d_gene: -; CDR3nt: TGTGCCAGTAGTGGGGGGTTGACTGAAGCTTTCTTT; CDR3aa: CASSGGLTEAFF
j_gene: TRBJ2-1; abundance: -; v_gene: TRBV4-1; d_gene: TRBD2; CDR3nt: TGCGCCAGCAGCCGACTGATATTTCTAGCGGGGCTCAGATTACCTACATACAATGAGCAGTTCTTC; CDR3aa: CASSRLIFLAGLRLPTYNEQFF
j_gene: TRBJ2-7; abundance: -; v_gene: TRBV6-5; d_gene: -; CDR3nt: TGTGCCAGCAGGCAGGGGACCTTCTCCTACGAGCAGTACTTC; CDR3aa: CASRQGTFSYEQYF
j_gene: TRBJ2-2; abundance: -; v_gene: TRBV6-5; d_gene: -; CDR3nt: TGTGCCAGCAGTCGTGGGTACGGCACCGGGGAGCTGTTTTTT; CDR3aa: CASSRGYGTGELFF
j_gene: TRBJ1-2; abundance: -; v_gene: TRBV4-3; d_gene: TRBD1; CDR3nt: TGCGCCAGCAGCCAAGATTGGCGCCAGGGGGGAAACTATGGCTACACCTTC; CDR3aa: CASSQDWRQGGNYGYTF
j_gene: TRBJ1-6; abundance: -; v_gene: TRBV27; d_gene: -; CDR3nt: TGTGCCAGCAGTTTGGAGGGGCGCAGTAATTCACCCCTCCACTTT; CDR3aa: CASSLEGRSNSPLHF
j_gene: TRBJ2-7; abundance: few; v_gene: TRBV5-6; d_gene: -; CDR3nt: TGTGCCAGCAGCCCGGGCAGGACCTACGAGCAGTACTTC; CDR3aa: CASSPGRTYEQYF
j_gene: TRBJ2-3; abundance: -; v_gene: TRBV5-4; d_gene: -; CDR3nt: TGTGCCAGCAGCCCGGGGAGAGCTGGGAGGCAGTATTTT; CDR3aa: CASSPGRAGRQYF
j_gene: TRBJ2-1; abundance: -; v_gene: TRBV5-1; d_gene: TRBD2; CDR3nt: TGCGCCAGCAGCTTGACGGGGGGGCCGTACAATGAGCAGTTCTTC; CDR3aa: CASSLTGGPYNEQFF
j_gene: TRBJ1-1; abundance: once; v_gene: TRBV11-3; d_gene: -; CDR3nt: TGTGCCAGCAGCTTAGGCGGCAACTATGAAGCTTTCTTT; CDR3aa: CASSLGGNYEAFF
j_gene: TRBJ2-6; abundance: -; v_gene: TRBV5-4; d_gene: -; CDR3nt: TGTGCCAGCAGCAGGGATTCTGGGGCCAACGTCCTGACTTTC; CDR3aa: CASSRDSGANVLTF
j_gene: TRBJ1-2; abundance: -; v_gene: TRBV10-3; d_gene: TRBD1; CDR3nt: TGTGCCATCAGCGACATGGGGACAGCGTATGGCTACACCTTC; CDR3aa: CAISDMGTAYGYTF
j_gene: TRBJ2-1; abundance: -; v_gene: TRBV7-8; d_gene: -; CDR3nt: TGTGCCAGCAGCCCCCCGATGTCTAGAGACAATGAGCAGTTCTTC; CDR3aa: CASSPPMSRDNEQFF
j_gene: TRBJ1-2; abundance: -; v_gene: TRBV5-1; d_gene: -; CDR3nt: TGCGCCAGCAGCTCTCAGCCGACTCATGGCTACACCTTC; CDR3aa: CASSSQPTHGYTF
j_gene: TRBJ2-1; abundance: -; v_gene: TRBV28; d_gene: -; CDR3nt: TGTGCCAGCAGTTCTCGTCTGCCAGGATCCTACAATGAGCAGTTCTTC; CDR3aa: CASSSRLPGSYNEQFF
j_gene: TRBJ1-2; abundance: -; v_gene: TRBV5-4; d_gene: -; CDR3nt: TGTGCCAGCAGCCCCCCACCGGGCCTTCAACTTTATGGCTACACCTTC; CDR3aa: CASSPPPGLQLYGYTF
j_gene: TRBJ1-1; abundance: -; v_gene: TRBV6-5; d_gene: -; CDR3nt: TGTGCCAGCAGTTACGGGTCCTTCCGGAACACTGAAGCTTTCTTT; CDR3aa: CASSYGSFRNTEAFF
j_gene: TRBJ1-6; abundance: -; v_gene: TRBV27; d_gene: -; CDR3nt: TGTGCCAGCAGGGCAACAGTGGTGGGGAATTCACCCCTCCACTTT; CDR3aa: CASRATVVGNSPLHF
j_gene: TRBJ2-2; abundance: -; v_gene: TRBV5-4; d_gene: TRBD2; CDR3nt: TGTGCCAGCAGCCTTTGGACTAGCGGGGGGGGCGGGGAGCTGTTTTTT; CDR3aa: CASSLWTSGGGGELFF
j_gene: TRBJ1-1; abundance: -; v_gene: TRBV19; d_gene: -; CDR3nt: TGTGCCAGTAGTATCCCGCGGCACTTGGGGAACACTGAAGCTTTCTTT; CDR3aa: CASSIPRHLGNTEAFF
j_gene: TRBJ2-1; abundance: -; v_gene: TRBV28; d_gene: -; CDR3nt: TGTGCCAGCAGTTTATACAGCCGAAGCTCCTACAATGAGCAGTTCTTC; CDR3aa: CASSLYSRSSYNEQFF
j_gene: TRBJ2-3; abundance: -; v_gene: TRBV28; d_gene: -; CDR3nt: TGTGCCAGCTCACGGCGGGGTCTAGTAATAACTAGCACAGATACGCAGTATTTT; CDR3aa: CASSRRGLVITSTDTQYF
j_gene: TRBJ1-2; abundance: -; v_gene: TRBV4-1; d_gene: -; CDR3nt: TGCGCCAGCAGCCAAGTGCTATATCCAGGGCAAAATAGCTATGGCTACACCTTC; CDR3aa: CASSQVLYPGQNSYGYTF
j_gene: TRBJ1-3; abundance: -; v_gene: TRBV28; d_gene: -; CDR3nt: TGTGCCAGCTGGGGCCCTACAGGGTTTAAGGGAAACACCATATATTTT; CDR3aa: CASWGPTGFKGNTIYF
j_gene: TRBJ1-5; abundance: -; v_gene: TRBV7-9; d_gene: -; CDR3nt: TGTGCCAGCAGCTCGGGACGGGGGAGCAATCAGCCCCAGCATTTT; CDR3aa: CASSSGRGSNQPQHF
j_gene: TRBJ2-5; abundance: -; v_gene: TRBV4-1; d_gene: TRBD2; CDR3nt: TGCGCCAGCAGCCAAGGTCTTCGGGCTAGCGGGGGGGCCGGAGAGACCCAGTACTTC; CDR3aa: CASSQGLRASGGAGETQYF
j_gene: TRBJ2-3; abundance: once; v_gene: TRBV27; d_gene: TRBD2; CDR3nt: TGTGCCAGCAGTTCTTATAAGAGCGGGGGGGGTCCCACAGATACGCAGTATTTT; CDR3aa: CASSSYKSGGGPTDTQYF
j_gene: TRBJ2-5; abundance: -; v_gene: TRBV29-1; d_gene: TRBD1; CDR3nt: TGCAGCGTTGAGACAGGGAATTGGGAGACCCAGTACTTC; CDR3aa: CSVETGNWETQYF
j_gene: TRBJ2-4; abundance: -; v_gene: TRBV29-1; d_gene: -; CDR3nt: TGCAGCGTCGGGACGGCCGGAAACATTCAGTACTTC; CDR3aa: CSVGTAGNIQYF
j_gene: TRBJ2-1; abundance: once; v_gene: TRBV11-3; d_gene: -; CDR3nt: TGTGCCAGCAGCTTAGTGGGTGATGAGCAGTTCTTC; CDR3aa: CASSLVGDEQFF
j_gene: TRBJ2-5; abundance: -; v_gene: TRBV4-3; d_gene: -; CDR3nt: TGCGCCAGCAGCCAAGGGGCTAGCTGGTCGCAAGAGACCCAGTACTTC; CDR3aa: CASSQGASWSQETQYF
j_gene: TRBJ2-1; abundance: -; v_gene: TRBV19; d_gene: TRBD2; CDR3nt: TGTGCCAGTAGTTTCTCCCCGGGACTAGCGGGGGGTTACTACAATGAGCAGTTCTTC; CDR3aa: CASSFSPGLAGGYYNEQFF
j_gene: TRBJ1-5; abundance: -; v_gene: TRBV5-1; d_gene: TRBD1; CDR3nt: TGCGCCAGCAGCTTTCACCCGGACAGGGCTCAGCCCCAGCATTTT; CDR3aa: CASSFHPDRAQPQHF
j_gene: TRBJ2-2; abundance: -; v_gene: TRBV7-9; d_gene: TRBD1; CDR3nt: TGTGCCAGCAGCCAAGGGGGCAGGGGAAGCACCGGGGAGCTGTTTTTT; CDR3aa: CASSQGGRGSTGELFF
j_gene: TRBJ1-1; abundance: -; v_gene: TRBV19; d_gene: -; CDR3nt: TGTGCCAGTATAAGGCGCACTGAAGCTTTCTTT; CDR3aa: CASIRRTEAFF
j_gene: TRBJ2-1; abundance: once; v_gene: TRBV7-3; d_gene: -; CDR3nt: TGTGCCAGCAGCGCGGACCGAAGCTCCTACAATGAGCAGTTCTTC; CDR3aa: CASSADRSSYNEQFF
j_gene: TRBJ1-2; abundance: few; v_gene: TRBV18; d_gene: -; CDR3nt: TGTGCCAGCTCACAGGACAACTATGGCTACACCTTC; CDR3aa: CASSQDNYGYTF
j_gene: TRBJ2-7; abundance: -; v_gene: TRBV27; d_gene: TRBD1; CDR3nt: TGTGCCAGCAGTTTGGGACAGGGGGACTACGAGCAGTACTTC; CDR3aa: CASSLGQGDYEQYF
j_gene: TRBJ1-2; abundance: -; v_gene: TRBV2; d_gene: -; CDR3nt: TGTGCCAGCAGTGAAAATCGCCGCTATGGCTACACCTTC; CDR3aa: CASSENRRYGYTF
j_gene: TRBJ2-3; abundance: -; v_gene: TRBV11-2; d_gene: -; CDR3nt: TGTGCCAGCAGCTTTGGGGGGCTGGTAGATACGCAGTATTTT; CDR3aa: CASSFGGLVDTQYF
j_gene: TRBJ1-2; abundance: -; v_gene: TRBV9; d_gene: TRBD1; CDR3nt: TGTGCCAGCAGCGTAGGCACCAAGGGACAGGGGTTCCACTATGGCTACACCTTC; CDR3aa: CASSVGTKGQGFHYGYTF
j_gene: TRBJ1-2; abundance: -; v_gene: TRBV19; d_gene: -; CDR3nt: TGTGCCAGTAGTATAAGCTTCGGTACTAACTATGGCTACACCTTC; CDR3aa: CASSISFGTNYGYTF